Listed below are T cell receptor beta chains from one sample, sequenced in a study of identical twins. TCRdb redid the calling of the 5' RACE reads with MiXCR, one entry per CDR3 protein. The sample holds 1.5 million to 2 million distinct CDR3 sequences, around 29% seen once. The sequencing sample was made of cord blood. The receptors derive from a newborn girl in good health. Both conserved end residues are part of each CDR3. A D gene is named only where the DNA matches it firmly. Expanded clones get a size class; other rows say once, few or many, or leave the size out.

>TRBV6-6|TRBJ2-1|-|12|few
TGTGCCAGCACCACCGAGCGGGCAGAGCAGTTCTTC
CASTTERAEQFF
>TRBV24-1|TRBJ2-7|-|12|-
TGTGCCACCAGTGATGCCCACTACGAGCAGTACTTC
CATSDAHYEQYF
>TRBV3-1|TRBJ2-3|-|18|-
TGTGCCAGCAGCCCCCGTGCGGGGGCCCTACTATACACAGATACGCAGTATTTT
CASSPRAGALLYTDTQYF
>TRBV6-5|TRBJ2-5|-|14|few
TGTGCCAGCAGTTACCTTAGGGGTGGGGAGACCCAGTACTTC
CASSYLRGGETQYF
>TRBV6-6|TRBJ2-7|-|15|few
TGTGCCAGCAGTTACTCTTCCAGTCGTCTGTACGAGCAGTACTTC
CASSYSSSRLYEQYF
>TRBV6-1|TRBJ2-5|-|14|-
TGTGCCAGCATTCCCTGGGGGGAGCAAGAGACCCAGTACTTC
CASIPWGEQETQYF
>TRBV3-1|TRBJ2-1|-|16|-
TGTGCCAGCAGCCAACATTTGGCGGGGGCGTCGGATGAGCAGTTCTTC
CASSQHLAGASDEQFF
>TRBV20-1|TRBJ1-5|TRBD1|12|-
TGCAGTGCTAGGACAGGGTTGCAGCCCCAGCATTTT
CSARTGLQPQHF
>TRBV29-1|TRBJ2-7|-|11|-
TGCAGCGTTGAGTCGGGGAGCGAGCAGTACTTC
CSVESGSEQYF
>TRBV4-2|TRBJ2-7|-|16|many
TGTGCCAGCAGCCGCACCCTTCATGACCCAGCCTACGAGCAGTACTTC
CASSRTLHDPAYEQYF
>TRBV20-1|TRBJ1-4|-|13|-
TGCAGTGCCCTTCGGGGGGCAAATGAAAAACTGTTTTTT
CSALRGANEKLFF
>TRBV29-1|TRBJ1-2|-|11|-
TGCAGCGTTAGTCTAGGACATGGCTACACCTTC
CSVSLGHGYTF
>TRBV27|TRBJ2-5|-|15|many
TGTGCCAGCAGTCTCTCGCTAGCGCTCCAAGAGACCCAGTACTTC
CASSLSLALQETQYF
>TRBV12-3/TRBV12-4|TRBJ2-2|-|14|-
TGTGCCAGCAGTTTATTTGGGGGGACCGGGGAGCTGTTTTTT
CASSLFGGTGELFF
>TRBV20-1|TRBJ2-5|-|14|-
TGCAGTGCTAGAGACAGCCTCCGCCAAGAGACCCAGTACTTC
CSARDSLRQETQYF
>TRBV24-1|TRBJ2-2|-|15|few
TGTGCCACTGGTAGTTCGCGAGACTACACCGGGGAGCTGTTTTTT
CATGSSRDYTGELFF
>TRBV27|TRBJ2-3|-|16|few
TGTGCCAGCAGTTTTCGCGTTTCCTCCTCGGCAGATACGCAGTATTTT
CASSFRVSSSADTQYF
>TRBV2|TRBJ1-1|TRBD1|13|-
TGTGCCGGGGACAGGGGACCGAACACTGAAGCTTTCTTT
CAGDRGPNTEAFF
>TRBV20-1|TRBJ2-1|-|11|few
TGCAGTGCCCCATCTAGCCGTGAGCAGTTCTTC
CSAPSSREQFF
>TRBV9|TRBJ2-4|TRBD2|18|few
TGTGCCAGCAGCGTAGTATCGGGGGGGCCTCAAGGAGGTCACATTCAGTACTTC
CASSVVSGGPQGGHIQYF
>TRBV6-6|TRBJ2-7|-|16|-
TGTGCCAGCAGTTACGGGGCGCCGAAGGACCCCTACGAGCAGTACTTC
CASSYGAPKDPYEQYF
>TRBV25-1|TRBJ1-1|-|15|few
TGTGCCAGCAGTCCCCCGGAGGTCATGAACACTGAAGCTTTCTTT
CASSPPEVMNTEAFF
>TRBV20-1|TRBJ2-3|TRBD2|15|-
TGCAGTGCTAGTAGGACTAGCGGCACCACAGATACGCAGTATTTT
CSASRTSGTTDTQYF
>TRBV5-5|TRBJ2-7|-|16|-
TGTGCCAGCAGCTTGGGGCACATGGCAGTTCCCTACGAGCAGTACTTC
CASSLGHMAVPYEQYF
>TRBV12-3/TRBV12-4|TRBJ2-1|TRBD2|15|-
TGTGCCACCCAAGTGGGGACTAGCGGCTACAATGAGCAGTTCTTC
CATQVGTSGYNEQFF
>TRBV6-5|TRBJ1-2|-|12|few
TGTGCCGCCGCAGGGGTTCCAGGCGGCTACACCTTC
CAAAGVPGGYTF
>TRBV18|TRBJ2-1|-|15|-
TGTGCCAGCTCCTTTTGGCGGGTCCAGATATACGAGCAGTTCTTC
CASSFWRVQIYEQFF
>TRBV20-1|TRBJ2-7|TRBD2|18|-
TGCAGTGCTAGAGTCTCTCGGACTAGCGGGTGGAACGCCTACGAGCAGTACTTC
CSARVSRTSGWNAYEQYF
>TRBV10-2|TRBJ1-5|-|14|-
TGCGCCAGCAAAAAGGACTATAGCAATCAGCCCCAGCATTTT
CASKKDYSNQPQHF
>TRBV7-9|TRBJ2-3|-|17|-
TGTGCCAGCAGCTTATCTTTAGTGGGGGCCTCCACAGATACGCAGTATTTT
CASSLSLVGASTDTQYF
>TRBV4-1|TRBJ2-1|TRBD2|17|-
TGCGCCAGCAGCCAATTTCGTTCGGGGGGGCTTTTCCATGAGCAGTTCTTC
CASSQFRSGGLFHEQFF
>TRBV24-1|TRBJ2-1|TRBD2|17|-
TGTGCCACCAGTGATTTACAGGGACTAGTGGGAAGTCATGAGCAGTTCTTC
CATSDLQGLVGSHEQFF
>TRBV18|TRBJ1-1|-|14|few
TGTGCCAGCTCACCCTTTGTCCAGAACACTGAAGCTTTCTTT
CASSPFVQNTEAFF
>TRBV30|TRBJ2-3|TRBD1|13|-
TGTGCCTGGAGCAGGGGGCACACAGATACGCAGTATTTT
CAWSRGHTDTQYF
>TRBV12-5|TRBJ2-1|TRBD1|15|few
TGTGCTAGTGGTTCGGGGGACAGGGATCACAATGAGCAGTTCTTC
CASGSGDRDHNEQFF
>TRBV7-9|TRBJ2-1|TRBD2|15|-
TGTGCCAGCAGGTATAGCGGGAGAGTCTACAATGAGCAGTTCTTC
CASRYSGRVYNEQFF
>TRBV5-1|TRBJ1-1|-|15|few
TGCGCCAGCAGCTACGGAGGCACAAAGAACACTGAAGCTTTCTTT
CASSYGGTKNTEAFF
>TRBV20-1|TRBJ2-7|TRBD2|14|-
TGCAGTGCCCATGGGCTAGCGGGATACAATGAGCAGTACTTC
CSAHGLAGYNEQYF
>TRBV5-1|TRBJ1-1|-|17|few
TGCGCCAGCAGCTTGGAGGTTAGGACGTATAGAAACACTGAAGCTTTCTTT
CASSLEVRTYRNTEAFF
>TRBV4-1|TRBJ1-4|TRBD1|14|many
TGTGCCAGCAGTCCACAGGGGGCAGGGGAAAAACTGTTTTTT
CASSPQGAGEKLFF